This TCR beta chain was captured by sequencing in a study of blood T cell repertoires in COVID-19. Study as a whole: Acute-phase and convalescent COVID-19 samples originated in the United States, Italy and Spain. Nucleic acid was either cDNA or gDNA, and it came from T cells, B-cell-depleted T cells, or PBMCs.

Original processing methods: The assay estimated nucleated cells by amplifying reference gene primers. Profiled with immunoSEQ multiplex PCR; TCRdb holds only in-frame clones, not every one. Clone size and V and J calls were adopted from that table, with D and trimming inferred from the DNA. The repertoire holds some 350,000 clones, 87% seen once, with under 6.5% in the top ten. Germline CDR1 is LNHDA and CDR2 is SQIVND (reference sequence). V dropped 3 bases and J dropped 5; count of bases not matched to a gene: 20. The CDR3 loop spans 20 amino acids. Seattle patients were enrolled during active infection and followed longitudinally.

The chain joins TRBV19 to TRBJ2-1; 9 nucleotides align to TRBD2. The sample comprised peripheral blood. This TCR was recovered from a woman aged 50 to 60 with COVID-19, enrolled during active disease. CDR3 coding DNA: TGTGCCAGTAGTATTGGGCTAGCGGGAACCGGGAACGCTCGGGACAATGAGCAGTTCTTC. This sequence encodes CASSIGLAGTGNARDNEQFF. Complete variable domain (other parts from reference TRBV19 and TRBJ2-1): DGGITQSPKYLFRKEGQNVTLSCEQNLNHDAMYWYRQDPGQGLRLIYYSQIVNDFQKGDIAEGYSVSREKKESFPLTVTSAQKNPTAFYLCASSIGLAGTGNARDNEQFFGPGTRLTVL.